The sequence of this T cell receptor beta chain was determined in a study of cytomegalovirus exposure and HLA in healthy donors (dated by TCRdb to the late 2010s). The study in broad terms: In an earlier analysis of 587 of the donors, 276 Gb of sequence data and approximately 120 million unique TCR beta sequences from 180 million or so T cells were reported. An early release covering roughly 600 HLA-typed donors comprised approximately 300 gigabases of sequencing data and tens of millions of unique TCR sequences. Of the 398 genotyped donors, less than 85% were placed in the genetic ancestry cluster associated with self-reported Caucasian donors. The aim of the study was to test whether cataloging public T cell receptors could identify signatures of past pathogen exposure. Using immunosequencing, the study profiled T cell repertoires from around 670 subjects and related those repertoires to cytomegalovirus serostatus. In addition to the first cohort of about 650 subjects, a separate validation cohort of 130 or so different subjects was used. To predict cytomegalovirus infection status, the study brought together high-throughput TCR immunosequencing, statistical association of individual TCRs with disease status, and machine learning. To study patterns of TCR occurrence, a later analysis re-analyzed previously published TCR beta repertoires from 650 to 750 donors and added high-resolution HLA genotyping. Rather than using new phenotypic data, the later analysis identified candidate immune exposures from TCR beta sequences and from how often those sequences occurred across donors. An earlier analysis of some 500 of the donors applied high-throughput TCR beta sequencing to assess whether each TCR beta V gene segment acted as functional or pseudogenic. Alongside the repertoire data, information on donor age, sex, ethnicity and CMV serostatus was compiled. In a later genetic analysis, genome-wide SNP genotypes for 398 of the 666 donors were used, and that subset was treated as a discovery cohort. Every repertoire in the discovery cohort had been generated on one and the same sequencing platform. Class I and class II HLA loci were covered by the typing at four-digit resolution. The number of typed donors differed by locus: about 620-640 for A, B, C, DRB1 and DQB1; 500 to 550 for DQA1; over 600 for DPA1; and some 450 for DPB1. Roughly five DR-DQ haplotypes were handled as single units for association and clustering, since linkage in the cohort was strong. Among 398 genotyped donors of the cohort, an average of roughly 230,000 unique TCR beta nucleotide sequences was sequenced per donor, of which about 19% were non-productive. Overall study results and their limits: It was suggested by the authors that the approach could potentially be generalized to other disease states and immunological phenotypes. A later analysis associated approximately 17,000 TCR beta sequences with specific HLA alleles at a false discovery rate of 0.05. V-gene and J-gene trimming of TCR beta chains was associated with a missense DCLRE1C variant in a later genetic analysis, and the association was replicated in an independent cohort. When HLA alleles, especially DR and DQ, strongly co-occurred, TCR associations were difficult to assign to individual alleles. Correlated functional status among segregating V segments might be attributable to linkage disequilibrium, but an unknown experimental factor could not be ruled out. Compared with equally common non-associated chains, HLA-associated TCR beta chains in a later analysis were more clonally expanded and had lower generation probabilities. The sequencing pipeline was judged likely to have produced a cluster of highly shared sequence variants as a technical artifact. Most CMV-associated TCR beta chains appeared to be HLA-restricted in a later analysis, and the HLA associations seemed to be driven largely by CMV exposure. According to a later analysis, TCR association rates differed among HLA loci, with DRB1 alleles showing the most associated TCRs and HLA-C alleles showing the fewest. In an earlier analysis of some 550 of the donors, most TCR beta V segments were observed in productive rearrangements about 87% or about 30% of the time, broadly matching IMGT annotations. Because HLA typing was missing for some donors at each locus, association tests included only the typed subset. The study listed 164 TCR beta chains as associated with cytomegalovirus. In vitro tests confirmed that three of the cytomegalovirus-associated TCR beta chains recognize cytomegalovirus antigens. The 87-base-pair reads could not distinguish some IMGT-functional V segments, including TRBV6-2 and TRBV6-3, so those segments were excluded. Most TCR sequences were seen in very few donors, while some public TCRs were found in many individuals. A further reported finding was that TCR beta sequences accurately predicted the HLA-A and HLA-B alleles for most subjects in the first cohort. Because counts were too low, roughly 18 rarely observed V segments, including chromosome 9 orphons, were left out of the earlier analysis of some 600 of the donors. The only immune exposure information available for the cohort was CMV serostatus. This cohort had only TCR beta chains sequenced, and the lack of alpha or paired-chain data limited which features could be detected. Presence/absence analyses assumed roughly uniform sequencing depth across donors, an assumption that may not hold. Cytomegalovirus status was reported to be diagnosed by the classifier with high specificity and sensitivity in both the original and validation cohorts. According to a later analysis, parvovirus B19, influenza, CMV and Epstein-Barr virus appeared linked to several top co-occurrence clusters. According to a later genetic analysis, donors in an Asian-associated ancestry cluster had fewer N-insertions in productive TCRs than the approximately 650-donor mean.

Sequences SQVTM (CDR1) and ANQGSEA (CDR2) are obtained from the germline V gene. From the cysteine through the phenylalanine, the CDR3 covers 16 amino acids. The retained sequence is limited to the CDR3, 48 bases, with the frame set at the first base. Deletion took 4 bases off V and 8 bases off J, with a span of 26 bases between the germline ends. In total, roughly 710 healthy bone marrow donors made up the cohort. At the time of sampling, all cohort members were nominally healthy, though unrecorded immune exposures were likely present. The donor was CMV seronegative and belonged to the group of 352 seronegative cohort members. Each donor provided a peripheral blood sample, and peripheral blood mononuclear cells were used for TCR beta sequencing. Genomic DNA was extracted from the blood cell samples with the Qiagen DNeasy Blood Extraction Kit. Library preparation used the immunoSEQ multiplex PCR assay. For the multiplex PCR, a mixture combining 60 forward primers for TCR Vbeta segments and 13 reverse primers for TCR Jbeta segments was used. Amplification of the CDR3 region of rearranged TCR beta genes was performed with a multiplex PCR assay on genomic DNA. On the Illumina HiSeq System, the amplified TCR beta libraries were sequenced as 87-base-pair reads. In the authors' own workflow: A later analysis counted some 80 million unique TCR beta chains across the 500 to 850 repertoires, and around 9.9 million of these chains were shared by at least two donors. Raw reads were error-corrected and collapsed into unique sequences by a nearest-neighbor algorithm in which closely related sequences were merged to remove PCR and sequencing errors. CDR3 sequences were aligned to IMGT reference sequences to assign V, D and J gene segments. For a sequence to be retained, a match of at least six nucleotides was required to both a V gene segment and a J gene segment. Rearrangements were called productive when the CDR3 lacked stop codons and stayed in frame with V and J; all others were non-productive. CDR3 was defined by IMGT convention, running from the second conserved V-encoded cysteine to the conserved J-encoded phenylalanine. The earlier analysis of some 600 of the donors excluded sequences that lacked an unambiguous match to a single V gene segment. An earlier analysis of 587 of the donors called V segments functional above 56.7% productive rearrangements and segregating when the between-donor standard deviation exceeded 5%. To diagnose cytomegalovirus status from the catalog of TCR beta chain sequences, a statistical classification framework was built. In a later analysis, V and J genes were assigned by comparing TCR nucleotide sequences against IMGT/GENE-DB human TR gene sequences. A later analysis assigned CDR3 sequences and most-parsimonious VDJ recombination scenarios with the TCRdist pipeline. In a later analysis, each TCR beta chain was defined by its CDR3 amino acid sequence together with its V-gene family, and reads lacking a unique V-gene family were excluded. To address suspected cross-contamination and a sequencing artifact, a later analysis removed 450 to 700 highly shared, low-generation-probability nucleotide sequences. For each public chain, a later analysis derived a clonal expansion index from normalized ranks of inferred template counts within each repertoire. Generation probabilities in a later analysis came from a VDJ recombination model fitted to out-of-frame rearrangements, and those results were checked against IGoR. A later analysis scored TCR-TCR, TCR-HLA and TCR-CMV co-occurrence with hypergeometric tests, applying a repertoire-size bias correction to TCR pairs. In a later analysis, false discovery rates were estimated by permuting HLA or CMV assignments 20 times. In a later analysis, co-occurring TCRs were grouped using DBSCAN, and TCRdist sequence similarity was added for clustering within HLA-allele-positive subsets. Repertoires with fewer than 30,000 or more than 120,000 public chains, plus five repertoires with anomalous nucleotide sharing, were excluded from co-occurrence clustering. TCRdb mirrors the immuneACCESS table, restricted to in-frame sequences. Some clones are absent from its copies; in checked studies, under half trace to an unresolved V gene, and the reason for the others is unknown. The V and J calls and clone size come from that table; D and trimming were worked out from the DNA. The sample yields hundreds of thousands of clones; roughly 90% were counted once. The top ten hold more than 0.8% of the sample.

About this clone: Its antigen is still unknown. No much larger clone exists at a distance of one base, and base qualities are not known.

Sequenced material: PBMCs. This receptor was identified in a young woman in good health and CMV-seronegative. The chain joins TRBV29-1 to TRBJ1-2; tentative D gene TRBD1, with 6 bases matching. The CDR3 protein is CSVGQGLKVGSGGYTF. In nucleotides, the sequence is TGCAGCGTTGGGCAGGGGTTGAAAGTAGGATCGGGAGGCTACACCTTC. With all but the CDR3 taken from the reference TRBV29-1 and TRBJ1-2 genes, the full variable domain is: SAVISQKPSRDICQRGTSLTIQCQVDSQVTMMFWYRQQPGQSLTLIATANQGSEATYESGFVIDKFPISRPNLTFSTLTVSNMSPEDSSIYLCSVGQGLKVGSGGYTFGSGTRLTVV.